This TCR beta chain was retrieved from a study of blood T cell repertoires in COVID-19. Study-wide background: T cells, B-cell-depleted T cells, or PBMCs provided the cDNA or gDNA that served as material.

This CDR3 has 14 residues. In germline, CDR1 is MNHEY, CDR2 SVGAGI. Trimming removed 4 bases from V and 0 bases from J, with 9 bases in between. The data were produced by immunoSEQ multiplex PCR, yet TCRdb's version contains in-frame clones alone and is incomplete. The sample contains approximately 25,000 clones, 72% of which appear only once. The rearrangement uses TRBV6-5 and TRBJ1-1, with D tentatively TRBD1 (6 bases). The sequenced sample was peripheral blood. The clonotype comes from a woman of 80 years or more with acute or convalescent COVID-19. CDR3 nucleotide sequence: TGTGCCAGCAGTTTTGGACAGCTGAACACTGAAGCTTTCTTT. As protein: CASSFGQLNTEAFF.